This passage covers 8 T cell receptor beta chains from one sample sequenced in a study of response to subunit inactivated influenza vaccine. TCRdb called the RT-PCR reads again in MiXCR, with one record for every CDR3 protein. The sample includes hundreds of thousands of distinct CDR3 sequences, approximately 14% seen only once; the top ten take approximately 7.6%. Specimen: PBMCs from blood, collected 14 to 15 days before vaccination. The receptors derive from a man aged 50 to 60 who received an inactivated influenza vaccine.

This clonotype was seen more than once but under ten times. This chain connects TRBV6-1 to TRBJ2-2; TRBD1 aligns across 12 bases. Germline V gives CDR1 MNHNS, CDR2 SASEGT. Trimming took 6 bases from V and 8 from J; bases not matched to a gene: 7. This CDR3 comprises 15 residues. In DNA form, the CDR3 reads TGTGCCAGCAGCCCGGGACAGGGGGCTTCGGGGGAGCTGTTTTTT. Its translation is CASSPGQGASGELFF.

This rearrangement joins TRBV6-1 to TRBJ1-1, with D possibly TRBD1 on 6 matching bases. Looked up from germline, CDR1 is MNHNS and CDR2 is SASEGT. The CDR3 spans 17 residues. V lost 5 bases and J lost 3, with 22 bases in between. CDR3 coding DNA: TGTGCCAGCAGTACCACAGGGTCGGGTTTTAGGGACACTGAAGCTTTCTTT. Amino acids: CASSTTGSGFRDTEAFF.

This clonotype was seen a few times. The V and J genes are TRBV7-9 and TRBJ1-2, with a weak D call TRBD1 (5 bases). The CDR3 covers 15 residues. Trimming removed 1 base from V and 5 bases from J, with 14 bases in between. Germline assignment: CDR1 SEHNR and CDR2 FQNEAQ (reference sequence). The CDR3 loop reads CASSLVRGPRYGYTF. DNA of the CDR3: TGTGCCAGCAGCTTAGTACGGGGCCCTCGTTATGGCTACACCTTC. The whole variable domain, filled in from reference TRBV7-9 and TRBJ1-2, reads DTGVSQNPRHKITKRGQNVTFRCDPISEHNRLYWYRQTLGQGPEFLTYFQNEAQLEKSRLLSDRFSAERPKGSFSTLEIQRTEQGDSAMYLCASSLVRGPRYGYTFGSGTRLTVV.

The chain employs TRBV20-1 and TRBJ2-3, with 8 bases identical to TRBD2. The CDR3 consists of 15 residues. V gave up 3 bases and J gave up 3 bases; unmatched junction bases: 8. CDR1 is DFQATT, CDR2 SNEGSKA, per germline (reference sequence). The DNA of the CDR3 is TGCAGTGCTAGTGTTAGCGGGATGGGTACAGATACGCAGTATTTT. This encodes CSASVSGMGTDTQYF.

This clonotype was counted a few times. The CDR3: CSARAGSGGPTDTQYF. CDR3 coding DNA: TGCAGTGCTAGGGCGGGTAGCGGGGGGCCAACAGATACGCAGTATTTT. The V call is TRBV20-1, the J call TRBJ2-3; 10 bases match TRBD2. Trimming took 3 bases from V and 3 from J; bases not matched to a gene: 9. Germline V gives CDR1 DFQATT, CDR2 SNEGSKA (reference sequence). The CDR3 is 16 residues long.

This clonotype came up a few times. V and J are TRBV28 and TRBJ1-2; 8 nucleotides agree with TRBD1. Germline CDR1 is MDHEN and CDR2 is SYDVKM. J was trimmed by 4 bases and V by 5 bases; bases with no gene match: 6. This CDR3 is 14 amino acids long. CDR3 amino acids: CASSRVRGPYGYTF. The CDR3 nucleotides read TGTGCCAGCAGTCGGGTCAGGGGGCCCTATGGCTACACCTTC.

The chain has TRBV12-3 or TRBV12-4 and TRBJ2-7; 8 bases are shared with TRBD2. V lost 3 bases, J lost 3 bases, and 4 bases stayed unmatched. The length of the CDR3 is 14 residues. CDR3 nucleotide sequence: TGTGCCAGCAGTTTTGCCGGGACTAGCTACGAGCAGTACTTC. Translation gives CASSFAGTSYEQYF.

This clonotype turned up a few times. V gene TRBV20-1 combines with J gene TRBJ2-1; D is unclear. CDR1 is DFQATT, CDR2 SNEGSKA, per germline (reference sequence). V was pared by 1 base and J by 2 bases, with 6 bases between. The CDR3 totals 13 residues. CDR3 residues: CSARASPYNEQFF. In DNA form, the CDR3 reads TGCAGTGCTAGAGCAAGCCCCTACAATGAGCAGTTCTTC.